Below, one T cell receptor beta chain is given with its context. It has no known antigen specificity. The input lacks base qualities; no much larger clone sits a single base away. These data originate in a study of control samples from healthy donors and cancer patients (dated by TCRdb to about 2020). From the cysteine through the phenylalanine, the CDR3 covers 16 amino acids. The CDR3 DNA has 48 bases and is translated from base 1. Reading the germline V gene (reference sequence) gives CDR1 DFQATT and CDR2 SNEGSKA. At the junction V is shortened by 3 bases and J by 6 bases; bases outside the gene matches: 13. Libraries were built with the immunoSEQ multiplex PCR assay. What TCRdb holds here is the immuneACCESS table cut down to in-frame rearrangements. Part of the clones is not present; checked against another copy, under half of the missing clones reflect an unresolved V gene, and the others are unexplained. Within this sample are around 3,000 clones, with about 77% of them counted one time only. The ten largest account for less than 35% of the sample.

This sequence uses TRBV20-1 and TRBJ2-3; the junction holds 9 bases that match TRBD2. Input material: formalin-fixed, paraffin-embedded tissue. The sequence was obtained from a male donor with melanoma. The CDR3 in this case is CSASPAGGPGRDTQYF. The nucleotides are TGCAGTGCTAGTCCGGCGGGAGGGCCCGGGCGGGATACGCAGTATTTT.